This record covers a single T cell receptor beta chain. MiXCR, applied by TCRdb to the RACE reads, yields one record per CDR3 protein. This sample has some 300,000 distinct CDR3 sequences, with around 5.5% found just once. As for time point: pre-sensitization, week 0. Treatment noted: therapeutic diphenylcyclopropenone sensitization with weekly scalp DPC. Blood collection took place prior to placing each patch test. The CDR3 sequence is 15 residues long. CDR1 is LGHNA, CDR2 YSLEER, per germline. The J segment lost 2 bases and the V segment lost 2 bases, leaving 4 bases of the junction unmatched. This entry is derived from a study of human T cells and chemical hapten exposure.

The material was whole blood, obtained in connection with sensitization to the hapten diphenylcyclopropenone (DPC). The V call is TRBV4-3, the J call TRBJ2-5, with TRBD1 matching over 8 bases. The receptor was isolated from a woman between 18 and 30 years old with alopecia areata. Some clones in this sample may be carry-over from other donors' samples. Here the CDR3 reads CASSQLTGEQETQYF. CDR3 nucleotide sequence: TGCGCCAGCAGCCAACTGACAGGGGAACAAGAGACCCAGTACTTC.